The 5 T cell receptor beta chains in this list originate from one sample, sequenced in a study of T cells in Graves' hyperthyroidism and ophthalmopathy. Amplification targeted TCR beta CDR3 regions from RNA transcripts. HTBI primers were employed in a first-round RT-PCR of the TCR CDR3. TCRdb ran MiXCR on the multiplex PCR reads and lists one entry per CDR3 protein. The data contain about 180,000 distinct CDR3 sequences, approximately 15% of them singletons. The specimen was blood. The origin of the receptors is a woman aged 45 to 65 with Graves' hyperthyroidism.

This clonotype was counted ten times or more. The rearrangement joins TRBV19 to TRBJ1-1; 10 nucleotides match TRBD1. The J segment lost 5 bases and the V segment lost 5 bases, leaving 11 bases of the junction unmatched. The CDR3 contains 16 residues. Per germline, CDR1 LNHDA and CDR2 SQIVND (reference sequence). Written as DNA, the CDR3 is TGTGCCAGTAGTTCCTACGACAGGGGGCGTGGTACTGAAGCTTTCTTT. Protein sequence: CASSSYDRGRGTEAFF.

In its sample, this clonotype was seen many times. V usage is TRBV7-2 and J usage is TRBJ2-3; D possibly uses TRBD1 or TRBD2 (5 bases each). The V gene's germline CDR1 is SGHTA and CDR2 FQGNSA. The CDR3 is 14 residues long. V lost 5 bases and J 3 bases, leaving 12 bases between the germline ends. CDR3 residues: CASSTWDGTDTQYF. The CDR3 DNA sequence: TGTGCCAGCAGCACTTGGGACGGGACAGATACGCAGTATTTT.

This clonotype was observed at least ten times. CDR3 loop: CASSPGGQSYEQYF. CDR3 bases: TGTGCCAGCTCACCGGGGGGACAGTCCTACGAGCAGTACTTC. V gene TRBV18 combines with J gene TRBJ2-7; a possible D gene is TRBD1 (7 bases). CDR3 length: 14 residues. V was cut by 3 bases and J by 1 base, with 10 bases left in between. Germline V gene lookup returns CDR1 KGHSH and CDR2 LQKENI. Based on the CDR3 plus reference TRBV18 and TRBJ2-7, the full variable domain is NAGVMQNPRHLVRRRGQEARLRCSPMKGHSHVYWYRQLPEEGLKFMVYLQKENIIDESGMPKERFSAEFPKEGPSILRIQQVVRGDSAAYFCASSPGGQSYEQYFGPGTRLTVT.

This chain connects TRBV5-4 to TRBJ1-6; D unclear. From germline, CDR1 is SGHNT and CDR2 YYREEE (reference sequence). The length of the CDR3 is 12 residues. V was trimmed by 4 bases and J by 10 bases, leaving 9 bases between them. For the CDR3, the DNA is TGTGCCAGCAGCCTATACGGATCACCCCTCCACTTT. Protein sequence: CASSLYGSPLHF.

This clonotype was counted at least ten times. The chain combines TRBV5-6 with TRBJ2-1; 11 bases are a match to TRBD2. Trimming took 1 base from V and 10 from J; bases not matched to a gene: 4. Germline CDR1 reads SGHDT; CDR2 reads YYEEEE. This CDR3 comprises 14 residues. The CDR3 sequence is CASSLRGTSGEQFF. The CDR3, as DNA: TGTGCCAGCAGCTTGCGAGGGACTAGCGGCGAGCAGTTCTTC.